Listed here are 14 T cell receptor beta chains from one sample, sequenced in a study of T-cell memory formation after mild COVID-19. TCRdb processed the 5' RACE reads anew with MiXCR; each CDR3 protein has one entry. Of 500,000 to 650,000 distinct CDR3 sequences in the sample, roughly 22% were seen once. The material sequenced was PBMCs or a T cell subset sorted from them (not recorded which). The receptors shown here come from an adult woman who had mild COVID-19 (a few samples of this study predate the infection). Cell type and time point are not known.

This clonotype has just a few counts. The rearrangement uses TRBV3-1 and TRBJ2-1; 7 bases are a match to TRBD1. The CDR3 length is 15 residues. From germline, CDR1 is LGHDT and CDR2 YNNKEL (reference sequence). J was trimmed by 0 bases and V by 7 bases; bases with no gene match: 6. The CDR3 here is CASTRDRDSYNEQFF. The CDR3 coding sequence is TGTGCCAGCACCAGGGACAGAGACTCCTACAATGAGCAGTTCTTC.

The gene calls are TRBV6-5 and TRBJ2-3; D not resolved. The CDR3 length is 12 residues. Germline V CDR1 and CDR2: MNHEY, SVGAGI. The V end was cut by 5 bases, the J end by 4 bases, with 7 bases between. CDR3 loop: CASSKGSDTQYF. The CDR3, as DNA: TGTGCCAGCAGTAAGGGTTCAGATACGCAGTATTTT.

This clonotype was observed a few times. At one end, the junction sequence differs from germline, possibly due to a read error. The rearrangement uses TRBV5-1 and TRBJ2-1, with 16 bases aligning to TRBD2. Germline lookup yields CDR1 SGHRS and CDR2 YFSETQ. The CDR3 contains 17 residues. As DNA, the CDR3 is TGCGCCAGCAGCTCCGGGACTAGCGGGAGGGCCTATAATGAGCAGTTCTTC. It translates to CASSSGTSGRAYNEQFF.

The chain uses TRBV5-1 and TRBJ2-7, with D tentatively TRBD2 (5 bases). Germline CDR1 SGHRS, CDR2 YFSETQ. The CDR3 totals 14 residues. V was shortened by 1 base and J by 3 bases, with 11 bases between the two germline ends. This CDR3 is CASSLTGAGYEQYF. DNA of the CDR3: TGCGCCAGCAGCTTGACCGGCGCGGGCTACGAGCAGTACTTC.

This clonotype was detected a few times. The chain is built from TRBV7-2 and TRBJ2-7, with a tentative D call TRBD2 (6 bases). The CDR3 runs to 15 residues. Trimming took off 4 bases at V and 7 bases at J, with 20 bases between the two ends. Per germline, CDR1 SGHTA and CDR2 FQGNSA. The DNA of the CDR3 is TGTGCCAGCAGCTCCGGGTGGTACATGGGGGGAGAGCAGTACTTC. Protein: CASSSGWYMGGEQYF.

The chain couples TRBV20-1 to TRBJ2-5; a weak D match, TRBD2 (5 bases). V was cut by 7 bases and J by 5 bases, with 17 bases left in between. CDR1 and CDR2 (germline): DFQATT, SNEGSKA (reference sequence). This CDR3 has 13 residues. The CDR3 region is CSVPTREMETQYF. As DNA, the CDR3 is TGCAGTGTTCCCACTAGGGAGATGGAGACCCAGTACTTC.

This clonotype has just a few counts. The chain is built from TRBV30 and TRBJ2-7, with 10 bases lining up with TRBD2. With V trimmed by 3 bases and J by 4 bases, 18 bases remained unmatched. Germline CDR1 and CDR2: GTSNPN and SVGIG (reference sequence). The CDR3 is 18 amino acids. The CDR3 DNA is TGTGCCTGGAGGAGGGAGCGGGAGGGCCGATCTCCCGATTACGAGCAGTACTTC. Protein sequence: CAWRREREGRSPDYEQYF.

This clonotype came up a few times. This chain joins TRBV9 and TRBJ1-1; a possible D gene is TRBD1 (6 bases). The CDR3 totals 15 residues. Germline values: CDR1 SGDLS, CDR2 YYNGEE. V lost 4 bases, J lost 2 bases, and 15 bases lay in between. The CDR3 reads CASSSRMGGNTEAFF. The DNA of the CDR3 is TGTGCCAGCAGCTCACGAATGGGGGGCAACACTGAAGCTTTCTTT.

The chain has TRBV11-1 and TRBJ1-1; TRBD1 matches at 7 bases. The V segment lost 5 bases and the J segment 0 bases; nucleotides outside the gene matches: 6. Germline V gives CDR1 SGHAT, CDR2 FQDESV (reference sequence). The CDR3 spans 15 residues. The CDR3 reads CASSVGQTMNTEAFF. In DNA form, the CDR3 reads TGTGCCAGCAGCGTGGGACAGACAATGAACACTGAAGCTTTCTTT.

V gene TRBV15 combines with J gene TRBJ2-7; 12 bases map to TRBD2. The ends lost 3 bases at V and 5 bases at J; junction bases unmatched: 2. This CDR3 contains 14 residues. Looked up from germline, CDR1 is LNHNV and CDR2 is YYDKDF (reference sequence). CDR3 in DNA: TGTGCCACCAGCAGGACTAGCGGGAGCCACGAGCAGTACTTC. It yields the protein CATSRTSGSHEQYF.

The chain employs TRBV24-1 and TRBJ2-3; 7 bases align to TRBD1. The CDR3 sequence is 16 residues long. The junction had 5 bases not matched to a gene; V was cut back by 3 bases and J by 0 bases. CDR1 and CDR2 from the germline V gene are KGHDR and SFDVKD. The CDR3 sequence is CATSDPDRESTDTQYF. The CDR3 DNA reads TGTGCCACCAGTGATCCAGACAGGGAAAGCACAGATACGCAGTATTTT.

The chain is built from TRBV20-1 and TRBJ2-1, with D unclear. CDR1 and CDR2 (germline): DFQATT, SNEGSKA (reference sequence). The V end was cut by 2 bases, the J end by 6 bases, with 11 bases between. The CDR3 is 13 amino acids. CDR3 DNA sequence: TGCAGTGCTAGAATCTACGCTGGCAATGAGCAGTTCTTC. Protein: CSARIYAGNEQFF.

The CDR3 loop reads CASSLVREQFF. CDR3 DNA: TGCGCCAGCAGCTTGGTAAGGGAGCAGTTCTTC. The chain couples TRBV5-1 to TRBJ2-1; D is uncertain. The CDR3 spans 11 residues. V lost 0 bases to trimming and J lost 10 bases, with 5 bases between them. Per germline, CDR1 SGHRS and CDR2 YFSETQ.

This clonotype came up a few times. The V and J genes are TRBV5-1 and TRBJ2-7; 8 bases line up with TRBD2. The CDR3 sequence is 14 residues long. J gave up 2 bases and V 3 bases, and 4 bases lay outside the gene matches. Germline V CDR1 and CDR2: SGHRS, YFSETQ. CDR3 protein: CASSSPGGAYEQYF. The CDR3 region has the DNA TGCGCCAGCAGCTCACCCGGGGGGGCCTACGAGCAGTACTTC.